Listed below are T cell receptor beta chains from one sample, sequenced in a study of T cell repertoires in cytomegalovirus infection. From the reads, TCRdb called clonotypes with MiXCR, one entry per CDR3 protein. In the table there are hundreds of thousands of distinct CDR3 sequences, roughly 46% of which are singletons. Their target antigens are unknown. This specimen consisted of cultured PBMCs, obtained from culture after CMV antigen stimulation. Receptors were obtained from a human donor in good health (CMV status not recorded). Some clones in this sample may be carry-over from other donors' samples. Each CDR3 is given with its conserved first and last residue. Fields, in order: CDR3 protein, CDR3 DNA, D gene, V gene, clone size, J gene. The D gene is left open where the match is weak. Expanded clones get a size class; other rows say once, few or many, or leave the size out.

cdr3_aa: CASISTGTYEQYF; cdr3_nt: TGTGCCAGCATTTCAACTGGGACCTACGAGCAGTACTTC; d_call: NA; v_call: TRBV28; clone_size: few; j_call: TRBJ2-7
cdr3_aa: CASSVQGPNQPQHF; cdr3_nt: TGTGCCAGCAGCGTACAGGGGCCTAATCAGCCCCAGCATTTT; d_call: TRBD1; v_call: TRBV6-2/TRBV6-3; clone_size: NA; j_call: TRBJ1-5
cdr3_aa: CASSPWTGRTTEAFF; cdr3_nt: TGTGCCAGCAGTCCCTGGACAGGGCGGACGACTGAAGCTTTCTTT; d_call: TRBD1; v_call: TRBV6-9; clone_size: NA; j_call: TRBJ1-1
cdr3_aa: CASSGGRDTDTQYF; cdr3_nt: TGTGCCAGCAGTGGGGGGAGAGACACAGATACGCAGTATTTT; d_call: NA; v_call: TRBV28; clone_size: NA; j_call: TRBJ2-3
cdr3_aa: CASSSREGNTNSPLHF; cdr3_nt: TGTGCCAGCAGCTCCCGCGAGGGCAATACAAATTCACCCCTCCACTTT; d_call: NA; v_call: TRBV7-9; clone_size: NA; j_call: TRBJ1-6
cdr3_aa: CASSLQALRGRAYEQYF; cdr3_nt: TGTGCCAGCAGCTTACAGGCCCTCCGGGGCAGGGCCTACGAGCAGTACTTC; d_call: NA; v_call: TRBV7-2; clone_size: NA; j_call: TRBJ2-7
cdr3_aa: CASSPYLGQDLNGYTF; cdr3_nt: TGTGCCAGCAGCCCGTACCTCGGACAGGATCTAAATGGCTACACCTTC; d_call: TRBD1; v_call: TRBV6-2/TRBV6-3; clone_size: NA; j_call: TRBJ1-2
cdr3_aa: CASRGLMDRGYEQYF; cdr3_nt: TGTGCCAGCAGGGGACTGATGGACAGAGGATACGAGCAGTACTTC; d_call: NA; v_call: TRBV11-2; clone_size: few; j_call: TRBJ2-7
cdr3_aa: CASSEVGGRPSGTQYF; cdr3_nt: TGTGCCAGCAGTGAAGTTGGCGGGAGGCCCTCCGGTACGCAGTATTTT; d_call: TRBD2; v_call: TRBV2; clone_size: NA; j_call: TRBJ2-3
cdr3_aa: CASSSHRATNTEAFF; cdr3_nt: TGTGCCAGCAGTTCGCACAGGGCCACGAACACTGAAGCTTTCTTT; d_call: NA; v_call: TRBV6-6; clone_size: few; j_call: TRBJ1-1
cdr3_aa: CASSHPRGGGGTDTQYF; cdr3_nt: TGTGCCAGCAGCCATCCCCGTGGCGGGGGGGGCACAGATACGCAGTATTTT; d_call: TRBD2; v_call: TRBV11-2; clone_size: few; j_call: TRBJ2-3
cdr3_aa: CASSLQGTDQETQYF; cdr3_nt: TGTGCCAGCAGCTTGCAGGGGACAGATCAAGAGACCCAGTACTTC; d_call: TRBD1; v_call: TRBV5-4; clone_size: NA; j_call: TRBJ2-5
cdr3_aa: CASSLEIAGGQETQYF; cdr3_nt: TGTGCCAGCAGTTTGGAAATAGCGGGAGGGCAAGAGACCCAGTACTTC; d_call: TRBD2; v_call: TRBV28; clone_size: hyperexpanded; j_call: TRBJ2-5
cdr3_aa: CSANIPAGGRWTDTQYF; cdr3_nt: TGCAGCGCTAATATACCAGCGGGGGGGCGTTGGACAGATACGCAGTATTTT; d_call: TRBD2; v_call: TRBV20-1; clone_size: NA; j_call: TRBJ2-3
cdr3_aa: CASTQRGASYNEQFF; cdr3_nt: TGTGCCAGCACCCAGCGGGGGGCTTCATACAATGAGCAGTTCTTC; d_call: TRBD2; v_call: TRBV27; clone_size: NA; j_call: TRBJ2-1
cdr3_aa: CASSHRGRGDTQYF; cdr3_nt: TGTGCCAGCAGTCACAGGGGGCGCGGAGATACGCAGTATTTT; d_call: TRBD1; v_call: TRBV27; clone_size: NA; j_call: TRBJ2-3
cdr3_aa: CSASSRRQGYQPQHF; cdr3_nt: TGCAGTGCTAGTTCCCGCCGACAGGGGTATCAGCCCCAGCATTTT; d_call: TRBD1; v_call: TRBV20-1; clone_size: NA; j_call: TRBJ1-5
cdr3_aa: CASSQDGGRGLYEQYF; cdr3_nt: TGCGCCAGCAGCCAAGATGGCGGGAGGGGACTCTACGAGCAGTACTTC; d_call: TRBD2; v_call: TRBV4-3; clone_size: NA; j_call: TRBJ2-7
cdr3_aa: CASSPGLAGFEQFF; cdr3_nt: TGCGCCAGCAGCCCGGGACTAGCGGGTTTCGAGCAGTTCTTC; d_call: TRBD2; v_call: TRBV4-3; clone_size: NA; j_call: TRBJ2-1
cdr3_aa: CASSLIRLAGGNEQFF; cdr3_nt: TGTGCCAGCAGCTTAATCCGGCTAGCGGGGGGAAATGAGCAGTTCTTC; d_call: TRBD2; v_call: TRBV7-2; clone_size: NA; j_call: TRBJ2-1
cdr3_aa: CASSRAGAVLTGELFF; cdr3_nt: TGTGCCAGCAGTCGGGCGGGAGCGGTACTCACCGGGGAGCTGTTTTTT; d_call: TRBD2; v_call: TRBV28; clone_size: NA; j_call: TRBJ2-2
cdr3_aa: CASSQLAGFSFLTNEKLFF; cdr3_nt: TGTGCCAGCAGCCAATTGGCAGGGTTTTCCTTTTTGACTAATGAAAAACTGTTTTTT; d_call: NA; v_call: TRBV3-1; clone_size: few; j_call: TRBJ1-4
cdr3_aa: CASSKGGEFNEQFF; cdr3_nt: TGTGCCAGCAGTAAAGGGGGGGAATTCAATGAGCAGTTCTTC; d_call: NA; v_call: TRBV28; clone_size: once; j_call: TRBJ2-1
cdr3_aa: CASSISNTAQFGLSF; cdr3_nt: TGTGCCAGCAGCATTAGTAATACAGCCCAGTTTGGACTGTCCTTC; d_call: NA; v_call: TRBV7-6; clone_size: NA; j_call: TRBJ2-5
cdr3_aa: CSARDPQRETQYF; cdr3_nt: TGCAGTGCTAGAGATCCACAACGGGAGACCCAGTACTTC; d_call: NA; v_call: TRBV20-1; clone_size: once; j_call: TRBJ2-5
cdr3_aa: CATSKDTGPYGYTF; cdr3_nt: TGTGCCACCAGCAAGGATACAGGGCCCTATGGCTACACCTTC; d_call: NA; v_call: TRBV15; clone_size: NA; j_call: TRBJ1-2
cdr3_aa: CASSLVGLAYEQYF; cdr3_nt: TGTGCCAGCAGTTTAGTGGGGCTTGCCTACGAGCAGTACTTC; d_call: NA; v_call: TRBV12-3/TRBV12-4; clone_size: few; j_call: TRBJ2-7
cdr3_aa: CASTPRGGGKMAKNIQYF; cdr3_nt: TGTGCCAGCACCCCCAGGGGGGGGGGCAAAATGGCCAAAAACATTCAGTACTTC; d_call: NA; v_call: TRBV7-2; clone_size: NA; j_call: TRBJ2-4
cdr3_aa: CASSWRYSAYEQYF; cdr3_nt: TGTGCCAGCAGTTGGCGGTACTCGGCCTACGAGCAGTACTTC; d_call: NA; v_call: TRBV27; clone_size: NA; j_call: TRBJ2-7
cdr3_aa: CASSPQTGHNEQFF; cdr3_nt: TGTGCCAGCAGTCCCCAAACAGGGCACAATGAGCAGTTCTTC; d_call: NA; v_call: TRBV27; clone_size: NA; j_call: TRBJ2-1
cdr3_aa: CASSMAGTYEQYF; cdr3_nt: TGTGCCAGTAGTATGGCAGGAACCTACGAGCAGTACTTC; d_call: NA; v_call: TRBV19; clone_size: NA; j_call: TRBJ2-7